This TCR beta chain comes out of a study of cytomegalovirus exposure and HLA in healthy donors. About the research overall: It was reported in a later analysis that the 90 to 150 validation repertoires used the same platform as the roughly 670 first-cohort repertoires.

General study results and limits: The investigators catalogued 164 TCR beta chains as cytomegalovirus-associated.

Sequencing was performed with immunoSEQ multiplex PCR; in TCRdb, only in-frame clones are kept and a portion is missing. The sample comprises roughly 90,000 clones, approximately 93% of which are singletons, and about 1.1% rests with the top ten. There are 15 residues in the CDR3. Trimming removed 4 bases from V and 4 bases from J; junction bases left unmatched: 9. CDR1 is SGHVS and CDR2 is FNYEAQ in the germline V gene. A remark on this clone: Its cognate antigen is unknown.

This TCR was recovered from a young woman in good health and CMV-seropositive. Source material: PBMCs. The genes are TRBV7-6 and TRBJ2-7, with 8 bases aligning to TRBD1. CDR3 nucleotides: TGTGCCAGCAGCTCGACAGGGGATTTTACTTACGAGCAGTACTTC. It yields the protein CASSSTGDFTYEQYF.